The present entry profiles one T cell receptor beta chain with its context. This clone's antigen is unknown. The input lacks base qualities; no much larger clone sits a single base away. The label giving this sample's time point can be read as: persistent/refractory GD, antithyroid drugs over 5 years with positive TRAb. For both TCR sequencing and RNA sequencing, RNA was extracted from PBMCs using TRIzol. The diagnosis of Graves' disease was made according to American Thyroid Association guidelines. Recruitment of patients was carried out at an endocrinology department in Xi'an, China. Each patient gave 8.5 to 9.5 milliliters of peripheral blood, collected in an EDTA anticoagulant tube. PBMCs were isolated by Ficoll Paque Plus density gradient separation without further T cell sorting. RNA quality was checked with an Agilent 2100 Bioanalyzer and agarose gel, and concentration with a NanoDrop 2000.

The data derive from a study of regulatory T cells in long-lasting Graves disease (dated by TCRdb to the early 2020s). About the full investigation: Persistent Graves' disease was defined as persistently positive TSH receptor autoantibodies together with antithyroid drug treatment for over 5 years. This study used TCR sequencing and RNA sequencing of peripheral blood to compare persistent Graves' disease patients against newly diagnosed Graves' disease patients. The study was registered as a clinical trial and conducted in China. A total of around 35 samples underwent TCR sequencing, from roughly 13 patients with persistent Graves' disease and around 20 patients with newly diagnosed Graves' disease. Persistent Graves' disease patients in the clinical cohort had taken antithyroid drugs for roughly 10 years on average. The full study reports these points: Compared with newly diagnosed patients, persistent Graves' disease patients had lower TCR Shannon entropy and fewer highly expanded clones, which suggests clonal expansion. Only peripheral blood was studied, because thyroid tissue, the primary lesion, was inaccessible. TRBV28, TRBJ1-2 and TRBJ2-5 were preferentially used in persistent disease, while TRBV20-1 and TRBJ2-1 were favored in newly diagnosed disease. The authors acknowledged the small sample size as a limitation that may reduce accuracy. Sequencing and analysis were limited to the TCR beta chain. More public clonotypes were shared among persistent patients (roughly 2,700) than among newly diagnosed patients (roughly 1,000).

CDR1 is given as MNHEY and CDR2 as SVGAGI, both from the germline V gene. Trimming takes 0 bases from V and 3 bases from J, and the germline ends sit 18 bases apart. Counted from cysteine to phenylalanine, this CDR3 has 19 amino acids. Only CDR3 DNA remains: 57 bases, in frame from the first base. The library was produced with multiplex PCR. TCRdb names Illumina HiSeq 4000 as the instrument used. iRepertoire HTBI primers and Arm-PCR amplification of CDR3 regions were used to construct TCR beta libraries. PCR products were gel purified before sequencing. As for how the authors treated the data: Gene usage analysis of CDR3 amino acid clonotypes used the approximately 62 TRBV and 14 to 15 TRBJ segments found across samples. Filtered high-quality paired reads were merged into contigs using COPE and FqMerger. Contigs were aligned with BLAST to IMGT TRBV, TRBD and TRBJ reference genes, and CDR3 was defined per IMGT. Highly expanded clones were defined as clonotypes with a frequency above 0.1%. Repertoire diversity was measured by Shannon entropy, and V-J evenness by the Gini coefficient. A clonotype found in more than one individual was treated as public. Using fastp trimming at Q25 and MiXCR clonotype assembly, TCRdb reanalyzed the public sequencing data and kept in-frame beta chains. Merged by CDR3 protein, the rows form single entries marked with the most common genes and DNA. These V and J calls are TCRdb output, not the study's own analysis. The table for this sample lists hundreds of thousands of distinct CDR3 sequences; roughly 20% of them were counted only once. 7% to 9.5% of the sample goes to the ten largest clones.

This TCR was sampled from a female donor with Graves disease. The sample here was peripheral blood mononuclear cells (PBMCs), taken when the disease was refractory, from a patient treated with antithyroid drugs. In this chain, TRBV6-5 is recombined with TRBJ2-6; the D segment might be TRBD1 or TRBD2, since each matches 5 bases. Here the CDR3 is given as CASSYSMATLRGGANVLTF. The base sequence is TGTGCCAGCAGTTACTCGATGGCGACGTTGAGGGGTGGGGCCAACGTCCTGACTTTC.